The source of this T cell receptor beta chain is a study of blood T cell repertoires in COVID-19. The overall study: The United States, Italy and Spain were the sources of the acute and convalescent COVID-19 samples. T cells, B-cell-depleted T cells, or PBMCs provided the cDNA or gDNA that served as material.

Original analysis: Reference gene primers were amplified, and this amplification served to estimate nucleated cell counts. Libraries were prepared by immunoSEQ multiplex PCR; TCRdb keeps only in-frame clonotypes and omits some of them. V, J and clone size were drawn from that table, and D and trimming were deduced from the DNA. The data contain more than 250,000 clones, approximately 89% of them singletons. Germline V gives CDR1 SGHVS, CDR2 FQNEAQ. V was pared by 5 bases and J by 4 bases, with 12 bases of the junction left unmatched. The CDR3 extends over 18 amino acids. Cohort placement rested on clinical history that participants reported themselves.

Sample: PBMCs or T cells enriched from blood (not recorded which). The sequence was obtained from a woman aged 18-30 years who had recovered from COVID-19. V usage is TRBV7-8 and J usage is TRBJ2-1; 12 bases line up with TRBD1. This chain's CDR3 is CASSLGTGGLTRYNEQFF. The CDR3 DNA is TGTGCCAGCAGCCTCGGGACAGGGGGCCTTACTCGGTACAATGAGCAGTTCTTC.